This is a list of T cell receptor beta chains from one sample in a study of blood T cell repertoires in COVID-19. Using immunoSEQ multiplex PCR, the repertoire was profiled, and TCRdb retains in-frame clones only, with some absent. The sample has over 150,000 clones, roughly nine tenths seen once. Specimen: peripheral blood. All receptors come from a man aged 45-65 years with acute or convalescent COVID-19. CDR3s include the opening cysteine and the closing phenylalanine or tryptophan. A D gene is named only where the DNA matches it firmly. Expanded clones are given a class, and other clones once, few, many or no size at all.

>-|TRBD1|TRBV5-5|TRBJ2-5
TGTGCCAGCAAACATGGACAGGGTGGAGGTGAGACCCAGTACTTC
CASKHGQGGGETQYF
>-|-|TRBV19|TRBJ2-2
TGTGCCAGTACGGGGAGTCGGAGCACCGGGGAGCTGTTTTTT
CASTGSRSTGELFF
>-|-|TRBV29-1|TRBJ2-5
TGCAGCGTAGGTCAGGGGGAGACCCAGTACTTC
CSVGQGETQYF
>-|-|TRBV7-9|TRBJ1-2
TGTGCCAGCAGCGCGAACAGCGGCTACACCTTC
CASSANSGYTF
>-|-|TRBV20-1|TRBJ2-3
TGCAGTGCTAGTCGTCTAGGAGGGAGGGATACGCAGTATTTT
CSASRLGGRDTQYF
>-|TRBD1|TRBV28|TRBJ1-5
TGTGCCAGCAGTTCCTACAGGGGGAGCAATCAGCCCCAGCATTTT
CASSSYRGSNQPQHF
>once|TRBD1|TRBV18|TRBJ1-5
TGTGCCAGCTCACCACAGGGACAGGGGCGCTTTCCCAGCAATCAGCCCCAGCATTTT
CASSPQGQGRFPSNQPQHF
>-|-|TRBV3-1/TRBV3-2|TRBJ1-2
TGTGCCAGCAGCCAAGAGCCCCCATGGGCCTATGGCTACACCTTC
CASSQEPPWAYGYTF
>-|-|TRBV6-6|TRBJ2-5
TGTGCCAGCAGTTACTCGCGGGAGACCCAGTACTTC
CASSYSRETQYF
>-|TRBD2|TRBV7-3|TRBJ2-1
TGTGCCAGCAGCGGGCTAGCGGGACTCGCCTACAATGAGCAGTTCTTC
CASSGLAGLAYNEQFF
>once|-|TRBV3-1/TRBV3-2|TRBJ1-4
TGTGCCAGCAGCCAAGATTACGGGGGTGGGGAAGAAAAACTGTTTTTT
CASSQDYGGGEEKLFF
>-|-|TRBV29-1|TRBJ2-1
TGCAGCGCACAGGGAAGGAATGAGCAGTTCTTC
CSAQGRNEQFF
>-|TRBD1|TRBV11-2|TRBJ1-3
TGTGCCAGCAGCCCCATTCGGACAGGGGACCTTCGCTCTGGAAACACCATATATTTT
CASSPIRTGDLRSGNTIYF
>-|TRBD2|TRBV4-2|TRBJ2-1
TGTGCCAGCAGCCAAGTTCTTCAGACTAGCGGACACAATGAGCAGTTCTTC
CASSQVLQTSGHNEQFF